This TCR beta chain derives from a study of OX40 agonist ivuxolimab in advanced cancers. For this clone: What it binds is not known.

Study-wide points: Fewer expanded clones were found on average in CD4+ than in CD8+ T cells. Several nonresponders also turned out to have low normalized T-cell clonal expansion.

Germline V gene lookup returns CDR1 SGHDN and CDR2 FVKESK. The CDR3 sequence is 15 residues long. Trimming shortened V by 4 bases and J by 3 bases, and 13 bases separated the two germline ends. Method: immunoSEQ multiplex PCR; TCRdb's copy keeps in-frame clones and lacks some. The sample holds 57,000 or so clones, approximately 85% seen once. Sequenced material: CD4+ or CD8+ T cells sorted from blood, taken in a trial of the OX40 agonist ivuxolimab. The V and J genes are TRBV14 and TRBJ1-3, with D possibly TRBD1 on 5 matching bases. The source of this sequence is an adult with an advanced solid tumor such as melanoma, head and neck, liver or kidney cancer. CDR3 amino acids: CASSRTRDGGNTIYF. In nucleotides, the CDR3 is TGTGCCAGCAGCCGCACCCGGGACGGTGGAAACACCATATATTTT.